Below are 13 T cell receptor beta chains sequenced from a single sample in a study of long-term antiretroviral therapy in people with HIV. The run of the v3.0 immunoSEQ assay was at survey level. Generated by immunoSEQ multiplex PCR, the TCRdb table keeps only in-frame clones and is missing some. Of tens of thousands of clones listed, approximately 82% were seen once; the top ten hold around 4.2%. The sequencing here drew on unsorted PBMCs, taken 0.5 years after starting antiretroviral therapy. The receptors originated from a young man with HIV.

The gene calls are TRBV6-6 and TRBJ1-4, with TRBD1 identical over 7 bases. CDR3 size: 15 residues. The germline gives CDR1 MNHNY, CDR2 SVGAGI (reference sequence). The V segment lost 5 bases and the J segment 8 bases; nucleotides outside the gene matches: 11. The CDR3 is CASSVDRDGGEKLFF. The DNA of the CDR3 is TGTGCCAGCAGTGTAGACAGGGACGGGGGAGAAAAACTGTTTTTT.

The chain employs TRBV25-1 and TRBJ2-3; 8 positions match TRBD1. The CDR3 consists of 15 residues. With V trimmed by 4 bases and J by 3 bases, 6 bases remained unmatched. Germline V gene lookup returns CDR1 MGHDK and CDR2 SYGVNS. CDR3 DNA: TGTGCCAGCAGTGCCCAGGACAGGGTGACAGATACGCAGTATTTT. Its protein product is CASSAQDRVTDTQYF.

This clone was observed a few times. The rearrangement uses TRBV5-4 and TRBJ1-2; 8 bases map to TRBD1. The J segment lost 7 bases and the V segment lost 4 bases, leaving 9 bases of the junction unmatched. Germline lookup yields CDR1 SGHNT and CDR2 YYREEE (reference sequence). CDR3 length equals 14 residues. CDR3 loop: CASSRTITGGGYTF. CDR3 coding DNA: TGTGCCAGCAGCCGAACCATCACAGGGGGTGGCTACACCTTC.

This clone appeared a few times. The rearrangement joins TRBV7-9 to TRBJ2-7; D ambiguous. Germline CDR1 reads SEHNR; CDR2 reads FQNEAQ (reference sequence). V was pared by 5 bases and J by 3 bases, with 8 bases between. The CDR3 runs to 12 residues. The CDR3 here is CASSHRHYEQYF. The CDR3 nucleotides are TGTGCCAGCAGCCATAGACACTACGAGCAGTACTTC.

CDR3 in amino acids: CASGSRVGYEQYF. As DNA, the CDR3 is TGCGCCAGCGGTAGCCGGGTGGGCTACGAGCAGTACTTC. This chain connects TRBV4-3 to TRBJ2-7; D ambiguous. Trimming cost V 8 bases and J 3 bases, with 14 bases left between them. Germline CDR1 and CDR2: LGHNA and YSLEER. The CDR3 is made up of 13 amino acids.

This clone was seen only once. This chain joins TRBV6-1 and TRBJ1-3, with TRBD1 as a possible D gene (5 bases). The CDR3 runs 15 residues. V was clipped by 7 bases and J by 0 bases, with 13 bases between them. Germline V gene sequence: CDR1 MNHNS, CDR2 SASEGT. CDR3 residues: CASNLQTASGNTIYF. CDR3 sequence (DNA): TGTGCCAGCAACCTTCAGACAGCCTCTGGAAACACCATATATTTT.

The CDR3: CASSQTTRNSPLHF. The CDR3 region has the DNA TGTGCCAGCAGCCAAACGACAAGAAATTCACCCCTCCACTTT. This chain uses TRBV14 with TRBJ1-6; D gene unclear. The V gene lost 2 bases and the J gene lost 7 bases, with 9 bases spanning the gap. This CDR3 comprises 14 residues. The germline V gene encodes CDR1 SGHDN and CDR2 FVKESK.

CDR3 sequence reads: CATLQKTEAFF. Here the CDR3 DNA reads TGCGCCACATTACAGAAGACTGAAGCTTTCTTT. The V gene is TRBV10-2, the J gene TRBJ1-1; D is ambiguous. The CDR3 contains 11 residues. From germline, CDR1 is WSHSY and CDR2 SAAADI. Trimming took 10 bases from V and 5 from J, leaving 11 bases between them.

The CDR3 here is CASSSDSANGYTF. In DNA form, the CDR3 reads TGTGCCAGCAGTAGCGACAGTGCGAATGGCTACACCTTC. This chain joins TRBV6-5 and TRBJ1-2, with D possibly TRBD1 on 5 matching bases. The V gene's germline CDR1 is MNHEY and CDR2 SVGAGI. The CDR3 extends over 13 amino acids. Trimming removed 5 bases from V and 6 bases from J, with 13 bases in between.

This clone showed up just once. V is TRBV6-1 and J is TRBJ1-4, with a tentative D call TRBD1 (6 bases). Germline lookup yields CDR1 MNHNS and CDR2 SASEGT. CDR3 length equals 15 residues. V lost 2 bases and J 6 bases, leaving 13 bases between the germline ends. The CDR3 sequence: CASSENDRYHEKLFF. CDR3 sequence (DNA): TGTGCCAGCAGTGAAAACGACAGGTACCATGAAAAACTGTTTTTT.

The sample holds a few counts of this clone. The V gene is TRBV30, the J gene TRBJ1-5; TRBD1 might be the D (5 bases). Germline CDR1 is GTSNPN and CDR2 is SVGIG (reference sequence). The CDR3 contains 12 residues. CDR3: CAWARPGRAQHF. The DNA of the CDR3 is TGTGCATGGGCTCGGCCCGGCAGGGCCCAGCATTTT. The full variable domain, rest sourced from reference TRBV30 and TRBJ1-5, is SQTIHQWPATLVQPVGSPLSLECTVEGTSNPNLYWYRQAAGRGLQLLFYSVGIGQISSEVPQNLSASRPQDRQFILSSKKLLLSDSGFYLCAWARPGRAQHFGDGTRLSIL.

The V gene is TRBV2, the J gene TRBJ2-5; no reliable D call. Germline V lookup: CDR1 SNHLY, CDR2 FYNNEI. CDR3 size: 12 residues. V gave up 7 bases and J gave up 9 bases, with 15 bases separating them. The CDR3 protein is CASNPLGWAQYF. The CDR3 DNA reads TGTGCCAGCAACCCCTTGGGGTGGGCCCAGTACTTC. Looking up the rest from reference TRBV2 and TRBJ2-5 gives the full variable domain: EPEVTQTPSHQVTQMGQEVILRCVPISNHLYFYWYRQILGQKVEFLVSFYNNEISEKSEIFDDQFSVERPDGSNFTLKIRSTKLEDSAMYFCASNPLGWAQYFGPGTRLLVL.

The gene calls are TRBV2 and TRBJ1-5; tentatively, D is TRBD1 (6 bases). Trimming removed 6 bases from V and 5 bases from J, with 14 bases in between. The CDR3 loop spans 14 amino acids. Germline loops: CDR1 SNHLY, CDR2 FYNNEI. CDR3 DNA sequence: TGTGCCAGCAGGCCCAACAGGGACGATCAGCCCCAGCATTTT. Translation: CASRPNRDDQPQHF.